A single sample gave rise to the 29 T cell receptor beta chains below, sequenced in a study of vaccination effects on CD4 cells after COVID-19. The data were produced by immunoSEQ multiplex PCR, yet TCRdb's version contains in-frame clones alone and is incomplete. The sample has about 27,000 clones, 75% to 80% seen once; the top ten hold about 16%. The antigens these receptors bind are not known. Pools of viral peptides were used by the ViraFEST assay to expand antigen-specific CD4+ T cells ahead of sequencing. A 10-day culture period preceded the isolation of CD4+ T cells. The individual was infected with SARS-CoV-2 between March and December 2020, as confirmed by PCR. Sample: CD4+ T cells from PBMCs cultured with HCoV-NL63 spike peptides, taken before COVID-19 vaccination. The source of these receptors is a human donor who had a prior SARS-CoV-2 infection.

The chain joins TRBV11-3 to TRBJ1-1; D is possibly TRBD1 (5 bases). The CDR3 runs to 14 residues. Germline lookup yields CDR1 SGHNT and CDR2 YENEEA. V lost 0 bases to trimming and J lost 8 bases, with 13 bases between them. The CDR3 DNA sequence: TGTGCCAGCAGCTTAGATGCTAGACAGTCGGAAGCTTTCTTT. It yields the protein CASSLDARQSEAFF.

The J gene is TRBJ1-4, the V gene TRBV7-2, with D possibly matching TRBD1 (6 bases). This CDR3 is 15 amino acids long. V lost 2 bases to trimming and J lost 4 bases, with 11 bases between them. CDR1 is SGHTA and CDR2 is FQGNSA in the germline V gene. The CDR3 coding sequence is TGTGCCAGCAGCTTACAGGGGAGTCATAATGAAAAACTGTTTTTT. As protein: CASSLQGSHNEKLFF.

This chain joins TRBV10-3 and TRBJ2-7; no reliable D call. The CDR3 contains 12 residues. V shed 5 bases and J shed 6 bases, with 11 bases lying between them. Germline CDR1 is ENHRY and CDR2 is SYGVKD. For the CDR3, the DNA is TGTGCCATCAGTCCCAAAGTAGGCGAGCAGTACTTC. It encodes CAISPKVGEQYF.

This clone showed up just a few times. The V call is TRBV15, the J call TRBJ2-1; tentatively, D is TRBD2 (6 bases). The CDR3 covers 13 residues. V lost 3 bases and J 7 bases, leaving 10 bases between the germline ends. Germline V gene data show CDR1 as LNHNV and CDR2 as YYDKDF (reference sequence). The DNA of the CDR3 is TGTGCCACCAGCAGGAAGGCGGGAAATGAGCAGTTCTTC. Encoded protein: CATSRKAGNEQFF.

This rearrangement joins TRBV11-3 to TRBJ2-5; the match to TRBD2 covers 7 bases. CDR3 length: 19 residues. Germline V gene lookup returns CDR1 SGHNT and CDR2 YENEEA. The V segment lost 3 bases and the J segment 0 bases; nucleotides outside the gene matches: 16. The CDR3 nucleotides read TGTGCCAGCAGCTTTCCCCTTCGTGAAGCGGGGAACGACCAAGAGACCCAGTACTTC. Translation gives CASSFPLREAGNDQETQYF.

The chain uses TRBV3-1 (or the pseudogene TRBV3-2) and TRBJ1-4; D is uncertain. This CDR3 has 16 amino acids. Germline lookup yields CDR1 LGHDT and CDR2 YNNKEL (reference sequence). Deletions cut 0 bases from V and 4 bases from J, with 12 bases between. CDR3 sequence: CASSQDHGGDNEKLFF. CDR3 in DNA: TGTGCCAGCAGCCAAGACCATGGAGGAGATAATGAAAAACTGTTTTTT.

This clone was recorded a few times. CDR3 residues: CASSRGTGYSYEQYF. CDR3 nucleotides: TGTGCCAGCAGCCGGGGGACAGGTTACTCCTACGAGCAGTACTTC. The chain is built from TRBV5-4 and TRBJ2-7, with TRBD1 identical over 8 bases. With V trimmed by 4 bases and J by 0 bases, 6 bases remained unmatched. The CDR3 loop spans 15 amino acids. Germline V gene lookup returns CDR1 SGHNT and CDR2 YYREEE (reference sequence).

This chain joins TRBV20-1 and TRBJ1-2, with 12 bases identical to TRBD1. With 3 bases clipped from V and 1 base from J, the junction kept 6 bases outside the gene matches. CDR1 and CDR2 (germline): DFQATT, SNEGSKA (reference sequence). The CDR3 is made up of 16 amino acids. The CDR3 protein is CSASGGQGASNYGYTF. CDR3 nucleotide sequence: TGCAGTGCTAGTGGGGGACAGGGGGCAAGTAACTATGGCTACACCTTC.

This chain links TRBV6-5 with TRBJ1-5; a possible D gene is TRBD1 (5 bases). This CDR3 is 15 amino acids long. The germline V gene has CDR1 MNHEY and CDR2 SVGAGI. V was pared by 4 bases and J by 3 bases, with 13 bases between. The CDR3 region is CASSFPSGDNQPQHF. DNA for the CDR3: TGTGCCAGCAGTTTCCCGTCGGGGGACAATCAGCCCCAGCATTTT.

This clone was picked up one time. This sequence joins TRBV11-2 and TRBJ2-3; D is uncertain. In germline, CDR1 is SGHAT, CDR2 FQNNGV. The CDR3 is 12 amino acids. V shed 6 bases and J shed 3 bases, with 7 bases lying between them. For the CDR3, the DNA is TGTGCCAGCAGTACGAGGACAGATACGCAGTATTTT. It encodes CASSTRTDTQYF. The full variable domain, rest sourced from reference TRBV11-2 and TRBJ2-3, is EAGVAQSPRYKIIEKRQSVAFWCNPISGHATLYWYQQILGQGPKLLIQFQNNGVVDDSQLPKDRFSAERLKGVDSTLKIQPAKLEDSAVYLCASSTRTDTQYFGPGTRLTVL.

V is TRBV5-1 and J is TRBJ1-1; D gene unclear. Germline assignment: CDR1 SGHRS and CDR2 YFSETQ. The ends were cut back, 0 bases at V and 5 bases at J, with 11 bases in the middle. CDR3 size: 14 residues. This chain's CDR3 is CASSLGDWETEAFF. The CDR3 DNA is TGCGCCAGCAGCTTGGGAGATTGGGAAACTGAAGCTTTCTTT.

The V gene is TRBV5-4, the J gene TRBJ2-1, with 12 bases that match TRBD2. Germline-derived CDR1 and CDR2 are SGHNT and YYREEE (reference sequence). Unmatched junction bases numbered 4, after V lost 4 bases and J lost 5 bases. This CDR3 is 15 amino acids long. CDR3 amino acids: CASSTWTSGNNEQFF. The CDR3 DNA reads TGTGCCAGCAGCACTTGGACTAGCGGGAACAATGAGCAGTTCTTC.

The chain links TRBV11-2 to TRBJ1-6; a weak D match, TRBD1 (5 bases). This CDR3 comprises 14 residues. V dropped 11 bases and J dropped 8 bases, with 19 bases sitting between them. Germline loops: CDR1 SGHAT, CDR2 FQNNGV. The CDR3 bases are TGTGCCGGCCACTTTGGGGGTGGGGATTCACCCCTCCACTTT. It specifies CAGHFGGGDSPLHF.

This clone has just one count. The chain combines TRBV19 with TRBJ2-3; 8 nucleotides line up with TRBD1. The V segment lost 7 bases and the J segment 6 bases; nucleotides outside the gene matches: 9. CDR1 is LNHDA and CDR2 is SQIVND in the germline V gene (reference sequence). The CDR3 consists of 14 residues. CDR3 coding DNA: TGTGCCAGTAATGACAGGGGACGTGGTGATACGCAGTATTTT. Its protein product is CASNDRGRGDTQYF.

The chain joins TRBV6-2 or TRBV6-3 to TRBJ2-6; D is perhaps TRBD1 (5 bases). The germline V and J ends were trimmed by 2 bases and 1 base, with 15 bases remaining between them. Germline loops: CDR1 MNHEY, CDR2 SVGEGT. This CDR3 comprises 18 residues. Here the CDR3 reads CASSYRKGRASGANVLTF. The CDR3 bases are TGTGCCAGCAGTTACCGGAAGGGCAGGGCATCTGGGGCCAACGTCCTGACTTTC.

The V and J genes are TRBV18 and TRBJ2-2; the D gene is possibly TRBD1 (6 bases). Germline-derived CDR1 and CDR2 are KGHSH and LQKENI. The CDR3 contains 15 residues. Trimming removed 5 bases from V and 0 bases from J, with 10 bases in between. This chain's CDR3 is CASSGQGSNTGELFF. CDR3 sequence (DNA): TGTGCCAGCTCAGGGCAGGGGTCGAACACCGGGGAGCTGTTTTTT.

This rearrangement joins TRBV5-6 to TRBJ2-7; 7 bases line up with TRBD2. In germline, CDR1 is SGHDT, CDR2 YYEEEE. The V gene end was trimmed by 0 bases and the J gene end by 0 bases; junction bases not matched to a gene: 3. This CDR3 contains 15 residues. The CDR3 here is CASSLEGLSSYEQYF. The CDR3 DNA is TGTGCCAGCAGCTTGGAGGGACTAAGCTCCTACGAGCAGTACTTC.

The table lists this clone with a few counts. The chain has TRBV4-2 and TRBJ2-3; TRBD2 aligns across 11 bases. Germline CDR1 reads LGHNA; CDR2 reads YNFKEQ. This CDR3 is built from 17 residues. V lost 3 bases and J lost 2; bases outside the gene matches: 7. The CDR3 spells CASSHTLAGGNTDTQYF. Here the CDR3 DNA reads TGTGCCAGCAGCCACACGTTAGCGGGAGGGAACACAGATACGCAGTATTTT.

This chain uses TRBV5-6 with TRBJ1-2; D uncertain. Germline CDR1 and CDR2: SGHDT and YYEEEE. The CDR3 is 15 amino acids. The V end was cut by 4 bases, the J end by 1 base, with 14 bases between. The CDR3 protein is CASSPGPSGNYGYTF. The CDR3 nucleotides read TGTGCCAGCAGCCCTGGACCGTCCGGTAACTATGGCTACACCTTC.

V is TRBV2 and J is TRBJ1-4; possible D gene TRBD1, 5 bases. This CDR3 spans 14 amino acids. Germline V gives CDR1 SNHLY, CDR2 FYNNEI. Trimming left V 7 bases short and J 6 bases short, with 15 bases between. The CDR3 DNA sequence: TGTGCCAGCAAGGGGAGCCTCGGAGATGAAAAACTGTTTTTT. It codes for CASKGSLGDEKLFF.

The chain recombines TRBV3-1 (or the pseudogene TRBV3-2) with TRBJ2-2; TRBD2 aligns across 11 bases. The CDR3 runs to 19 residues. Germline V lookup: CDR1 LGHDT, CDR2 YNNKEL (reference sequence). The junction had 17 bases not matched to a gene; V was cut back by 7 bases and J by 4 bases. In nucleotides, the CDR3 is TGTGCCAGCACCGGAACTGGGGCTAGCGGGAGGCGTACCACCGGGGAGCTGTTTTTT. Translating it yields CASTGTGASGRRTTGELFF.

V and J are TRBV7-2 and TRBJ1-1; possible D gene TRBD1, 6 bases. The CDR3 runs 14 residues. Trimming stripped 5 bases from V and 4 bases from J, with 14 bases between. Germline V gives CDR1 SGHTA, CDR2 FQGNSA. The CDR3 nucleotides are TGTGCCAGCAGCCCCCAGGGGCAGGGCACTGAAGCTTTCTTT. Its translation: CASSPQGQGTEAFF.

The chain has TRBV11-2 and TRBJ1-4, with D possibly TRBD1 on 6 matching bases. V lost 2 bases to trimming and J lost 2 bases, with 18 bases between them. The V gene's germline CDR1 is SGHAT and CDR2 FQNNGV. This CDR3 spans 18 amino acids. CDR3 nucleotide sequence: TGTGCCAGCAGCTTATTTTCTTCCGGTGGGGGCACTAATGAAAAACTGTTTTTT. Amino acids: CASSLFSSGGGTNEKLFF.

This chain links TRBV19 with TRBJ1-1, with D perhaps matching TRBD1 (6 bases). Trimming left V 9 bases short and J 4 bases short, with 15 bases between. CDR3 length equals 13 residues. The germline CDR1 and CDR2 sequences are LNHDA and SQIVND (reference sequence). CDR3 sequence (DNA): TGTGCCAGCGCCAGGGGACCTGTCACTGAAGCTTTCTTT. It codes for CASARGPVTEAFF. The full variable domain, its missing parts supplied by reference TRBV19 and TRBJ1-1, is DGGITQSPKYLFRKEGQNVTLSCEQNLNHDAMYWYRQDPGQGLRLIYYSQIVNDFQKGDIAEGYSVSREKKESFPLTVTSAQKNPTAFYLCASARGPVTEAFFGQGTRLTVV.

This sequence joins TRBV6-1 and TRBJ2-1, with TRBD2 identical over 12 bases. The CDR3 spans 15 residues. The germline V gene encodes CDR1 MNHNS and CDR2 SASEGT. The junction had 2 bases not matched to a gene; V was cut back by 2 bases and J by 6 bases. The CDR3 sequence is CASSELAGGPNEQFF. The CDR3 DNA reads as TGTGCCAGCAGTGAACTAGCGGGGGGGCCCAATGAGCAGTTCTTC.

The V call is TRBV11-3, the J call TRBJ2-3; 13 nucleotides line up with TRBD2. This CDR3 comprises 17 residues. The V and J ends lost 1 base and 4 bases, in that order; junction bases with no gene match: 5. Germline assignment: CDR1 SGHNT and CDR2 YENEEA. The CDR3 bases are TGTGCCAGCAGCTTAGGGACTAGCGGGAGCATAGCAGATACGCAGTATTTT. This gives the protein CASSLGTSGSIADTQYF.

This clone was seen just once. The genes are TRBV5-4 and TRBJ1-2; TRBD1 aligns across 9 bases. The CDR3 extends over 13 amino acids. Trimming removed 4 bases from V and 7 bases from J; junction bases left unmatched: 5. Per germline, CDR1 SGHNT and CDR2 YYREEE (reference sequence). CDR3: CASSLRDRVGYTF. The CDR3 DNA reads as TGTGCCAGCAGCCTAAGGGACAGGGTTGGCTACACCTTC.

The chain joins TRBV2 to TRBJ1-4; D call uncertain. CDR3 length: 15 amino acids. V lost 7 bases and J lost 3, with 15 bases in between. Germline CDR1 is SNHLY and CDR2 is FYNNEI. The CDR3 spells CASNLGGSSNEKLFF. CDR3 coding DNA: TGTGCCAGCAATTTAGGAGGGTCGTCTAATGAAAAACTGTTTTTT.

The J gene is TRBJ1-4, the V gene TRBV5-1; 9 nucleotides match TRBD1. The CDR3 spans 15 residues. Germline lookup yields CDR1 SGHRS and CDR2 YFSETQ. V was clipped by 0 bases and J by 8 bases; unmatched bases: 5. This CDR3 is CASSLETGGGEKLFF. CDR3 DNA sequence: TGCGCCAGCAGCTTGGAGACAGGGGGTGGAGAAAAACTGTTTTTT.